This T cell receptor beta chain was recovered during a study of post-analysis software for immune sequencing data. Whole-study context: Patients had relapsing-remitting, secondary progressive or progressive-relapsing multiple sclerosis; some lacked subtype. Study-wide results and caveats: Among 5 or 6 TRBV segments more frequent in patients than controls were TRBV5-6, TRBV5-1 and TRBV20-1. For normalized Chao1 diversity, multiple sclerosis patients scored significantly lower than controls did.

A note on this clonotype: Its antigen is not known.

The authors incorporated unique molecular identifiers into the TCR beta cDNA libraries. T cells numbering roughly 1 to 11 million yielded cDNA molecules that totaled about 500,000. TCRdb fed the PCR reads into MiXCR, producing one record per CDR3 protein. The sample yields 450,000 to 650,000 distinct CDR3 sequences, 44% seen once. V was clipped by 3 bases and J by 7 bases; unmatched bases: 3. The CDR3 length is 14 residues. Germline-derived CDR1 and CDR2 are SGHNT and YENEEA. The sequenced sample consisted of blood. The clonotype originates from a girl between 5 and 17 years old with multiple sclerosis. The chain joins TRBV11-3 to TRBJ1-4, with 9 bases aligning to TRBD1. CDR3: CASSFDRGGEKLFF. CDR3 DNA: TGTGCCAGCAGCTTCGACAGGGGGGGTGAAAAACTGTTTTTT.